The 10 T cell receptor beta chains below come from one sample, sequenced in a study of beta chain features in type 1 diabetes. Study results and caveats: Moderately but significantly shorter TCRB CDR3s were found in Type 1 diabetes patients in all four CD4+ subsets.

Antigen specificity for these receptors is unknown. The isolated RNA, all of it, was reverse transcribed, so expressed TCRB transcripts were what got sequenced. Clones were read by immunoSEQ multiplex PCR, and TCRdb kept only the in-frame ones, dropping some. In the table there are around 250,000 clones, roughly 25% of which are singletons. The sequenced material came from naive CD4+ T cells from blood. The receptor set was obtained from a woman younger than 45 with type 1 diabetes.

J is TRBJ1-2 and V is TRBV30; D is ambiguous. CDR1 GTSNPN and CDR2 SVGIG come from the germline V gene (reference sequence). The V end lost 1 base, the J end lost 5 bases, and 8 bases lay between the germline ends. The CDR3 loop spans 12 amino acids. In nucleotides, the CDR3 is TGTGCCTGGAGTGGCGGGCCGTATGGCTACACCTTC. Amino acid sequence: CAWSGGPYGYTF. Complete variable domain (other parts from reference TRBV30 and TRBJ1-2): SQTIHQWPATLVQPVGSPLSLECTVEGTSNPNLYWYRQAAGRGLQLLFYSVGIGQISSEVPQNLSASRPQDRQFILSSKKLLLSDSGFYLCAWSGGPYGYTFGSGTRLTVV.

This clone has more than one count but fewer than ten. The chain is built from TRBV29-1 and TRBJ2-6; 7 bases match TRBD1. The CDR3 length is 16 residues. The J segment lost 0 bases and the V segment lost 5 bases, leaving 7 bases of the junction unmatched. Germline V gene lookup returns CDR1 SQVTM and CDR2 ANQGSEA. CDR3 nucleotides: TGCAGCGTTTCGGGACAGACCAGCTCTGGGGCCAACGTCCTGACTTTC. Translated, it gives CSVSGQTSSGANVLTF.

The chain links TRBV4-1 to TRBJ1-2, with D maybe TRBD1 (6 bases). The CDR3 runs to 14 residues. Germline V CDR1 and CDR2: MGHRA, YSYEKL. V shed 0 bases and J shed 2 bases, with 7 bases lying between them. CDR3 region: CASSQDGQNYGYTF. For the CDR3, the DNA is TGCGCCAGCAGCCAAGATGGACAGAACTATGGCTACACCTTC.

The chain uses TRBV4-1 and TRBJ2-5, with D perhaps TRBD2 (6 bases). The CDR3 covers 16 residues. CDR1 MGHRA and CDR2 YSYEKL come from the germline V gene. The V and J ends lost 4 bases and 0 bases respectively, with 15 bases between them. The CDR3 DNA follows: TGCGCCAGCAGCCTAGGGACTCAAAAGTACCAAGAGACCCAGTACTTC. It codes for CASSLGTQKYQETQYF.

The chain recombines TRBV9 with TRBJ2-6, with unresolved D. The CDR3 totals 14 residues. Germline V gene data show CDR1 as SGDLS and CDR2 as YYNGEE. Trimming removed 7 bases at V and 1 base at J, with 9 bases between. CDR3 bases: TGTGCCAGCGCACAATTATCTGGGGCCAACGTCCTGACTTTC. It encodes CASAQLSGANVLTF.

This chain joins TRBV2 and TRBJ2-6, with 12 bases identical to TRBD1. CDR3 length equals 16 residues. V gave up 6 bases and J gave up 2 bases; unmatched junction bases: 2. Looked up from germline, CDR1 is SNHLY and CDR2 is FYNNEI. CDR3 nucleotide sequence: TGTGCCAGCAGCCGGGACAGGGGGCCTGGGGCCAACGTCCTGACTTTC. Protein: CASSRDRGPGANVLTF.

The chain couples TRBV6-5 to TRBJ1-1; perhaps TRBD1 as D (6 bases). There are 14 residues in the CDR3. V gave up 6 bases and J gave up 1 base, with 12 bases separating them. Per the germline V gene, CDR1 is MNHEY and CDR2 is SVGAGI. The CDR3 here is CASSQDSQNTEAFF. The CDR3 nucleotides are TGTGCCAGCAGCCAGGACAGCCAGAACACTGAAGCTTTCTTT.

The chain links TRBV30 to TRBJ1-2; D perhaps matches TRBD1 (5 bases). The germline CDR1 and CDR2 sequences are GTSNPN and SVGIG (reference sequence). This CDR3 is 13 amino acids long. The V and J ends lost 0 bases and 8 bases respectively, with 13 bases between them. CDR3 bases: TGTGCCTGGAGTGTACGGGGGGTTTTAGGCTACACCTTC. Its protein product is CAWSVRGVLGYTF.

This sequence joins TRBV29-1 and TRBJ2-1; possibly TRBD2 for D (5 bases). Germline values: CDR1 SQVTM, CDR2 ANQGSEA. Trimming shortened V by 0 bases and J by 1 base, and 10 bases separated the two germline ends. CDR3 length equals 15 residues. CDR3 in amino acids: CSVEDFRGSYNEQFF. The CDR3 DNA follows: TGCAGCGTTGAAGATTTCCGGGGTTCCTACAATGAGCAGTTCTTC.

This clone was counted a few times. The rearrangement uses TRBV19 and TRBJ2-5; 8 bases are a match to TRBD2. Germline lookup yields CDR1 LNHDA and CDR2 SQIVND (reference sequence). This CDR3 has 15 residues. The V and J ends lost 3 bases and 2 bases, in that order; junction bases with no gene match: 5. Here the CDR3 reads CASSINGRGQETQYF. The CDR3 DNA is TGTGCCAGTAGTATTAACGGGAGGGGACAAGAGACCCAGTACTTC.